This T cell receptor (beta chain) was retrieved from a study of cytomegalovirus exposure and HLA in healthy donors. 13 Jbeta primers and 60 Vbeta primers were used for the PCR. Measured with immunoSEQ multiplex PCR; TCRdb has only the in-frame clones, and not every one. The sample holds 180,000 or so clones, about 9.4% seen once. The CDR3 covers 15 residues. Germline values: CDR1 LNHDA, CDR2 SQIVND (reference sequence). V lost 6 bases to trimming and J lost 1 base; unmatched junction nucleotides: 8. V gene TRBV19 combines with J gene TRBJ2-7; 8 bases align to TRBD1. Input material: PBMCs. This sequence originates from a woman aged 25 to 39 in good health and CMV-seropositive. The CDR3 sequence: CASSRGQGLSYEQYF. The CDR3 coding sequence is TGTGCCAGTAGCCGCGGACAGGGCTTATCCTACGAGCAGTACTTC.